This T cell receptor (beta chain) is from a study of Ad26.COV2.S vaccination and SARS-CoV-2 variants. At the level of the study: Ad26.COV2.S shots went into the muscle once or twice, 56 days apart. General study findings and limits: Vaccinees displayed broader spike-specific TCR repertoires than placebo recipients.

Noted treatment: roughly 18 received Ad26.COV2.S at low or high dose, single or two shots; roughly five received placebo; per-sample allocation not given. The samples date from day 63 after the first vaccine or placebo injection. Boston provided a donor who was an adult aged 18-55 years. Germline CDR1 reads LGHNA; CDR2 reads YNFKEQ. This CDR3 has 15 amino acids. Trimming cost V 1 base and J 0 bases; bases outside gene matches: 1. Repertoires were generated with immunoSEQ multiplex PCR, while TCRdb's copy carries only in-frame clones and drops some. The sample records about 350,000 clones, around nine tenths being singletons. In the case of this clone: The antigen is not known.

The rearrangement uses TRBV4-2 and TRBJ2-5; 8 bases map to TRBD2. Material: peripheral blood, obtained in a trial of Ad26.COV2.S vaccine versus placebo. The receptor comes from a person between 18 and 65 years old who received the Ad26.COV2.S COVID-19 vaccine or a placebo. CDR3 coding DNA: TGTGCCAGCAGCCAAGTACTAGCGGACCAAGAGACCCAGTACTTC. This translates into CASSQVLADQETQYF.